The present entry profiles one TCR beta chain with its context. The CDR3 covers 16 residues. Germline V gene data show CDR1 as MNHNS and CDR2 as SASEGT. After removal of 3 bases from V and 10 bases from J, the junction contained 10 bases not matched to a gene. This sample was included in a study of chemoradiotherapy in HPV16-positive cancers. The protocol was immunoSEQ multiplex PCR, while the TCRdb copy is restricted to in-frame clones and leaves out a portion. The sample includes 12,000 or so clones, 65% to 85% of them seen just once. Repertoires were sampled repeatedly during chemoradiotherapy. The sample was gathered from a patient who underwent chemoradiotherapy. This sequence joins TRBV6-1 and TRBJ2-1, with 12 bases fitting TRBD2. This receptor was obtained from a human donor with HPV-associated anogenital cancer. CDR3 residues: CASSDPTSGRIDEQFF. In DNA, the CDR3 is TGTGCCAGCAGTGATCCTACTAGCGGGAGGATCGACGAGCAGTTCTTC.